This entry concerns a single T cell receptor (beta chain). In the authors' workflow: Amplification from reference gene primers served as the basis for estimated nucleated cell counts. Here immunoSEQ multiplex PCR was the method, and the copy in TCRdb shows in-frame clones only, minus some. V and J calls and clone size are those listed in that table; D and trimming were worked out from the DNA. The repertoire holds around 170,000 clones, with 84% as singletons. The entry originates in a study of blood T cell repertoires in COVID-19. Germline V lookup: CDR1 LNHDA, CDR2 SQIVND (reference sequence). Germline trimming cut 10 bases from V and 9 bases from J; bases unmatched to any gene: 9. This CDR3 spans 14 amino acids.

This chain connects TRBV19 to TRBJ1-4; 12 bases are a match to TRBD1. Sample: PBMCs or T cells enriched from blood (not recorded which). The clonotype originates from a man between 50 and 59 years old who had recovered from COVID-19. The CDR3 here is CATERGQGAKKLFF. DNA of the CDR3: TGTGCCACCGAAAGGGGACAGGGGGCGAAAAAACTGTTTTTT.